This TCR beta chain was documented in a study of response to subunit inactivated influenza vaccine. TCRdb used MiXCR to reprocess the RT-PCR reads, holding one entry per CDR3 protein. The sample has fewer than 250,000 distinct CDR3 sequences; over 13% are singletons. Germline CDR1 is SGHAT and CDR2 is FQDESV (reference sequence). This CDR3 region has 18 residues. Germline trimming cut 3 bases from V and 2 bases from J; bases unmatched to any gene: 12. This clonotype was picked up a small number of times. The source material was CD8+ T cells sorted from PBMCs, sampled 4 to 6 days after vaccination. The clonotype comes from a man in his forties or fifties who received an inactivated influenza vaccine. The chain carries TRBV11-1 and TRBJ1-2, with 10 positions matching TRBD1. The CDR3: CASSLGPGTGEKNYGYTF. The DNA of the CDR3 is TGTGCCAGCAGCTTGGGTCCCGGGACAGGGGAAAAAAACTATGGCTACACCTTC.